This TCR beta chain emerged from a study of blood T cell repertoires in COVID-19. Measured with immunoSEQ multiplex PCR; TCRdb has only the in-frame clones, and not every one. Among 300,000 to 350,000 clones listed, approximately 88% were seen once. The CDR3 runs to 13 residues. The germline V and J ends were trimmed by 6 bases and 5 bases, with 13 bases remaining between them. The germline V gene encodes CDR1 LNHDA and CDR2 SQIVND (reference sequence). This sequence was found in a woman in her 30s with COVID-19, enrolled during active disease. Sequenced: peripheral blood. The V gene is TRBV19, the J gene TRBJ2-5; maybe TRBD2 (5 bases). The CDR3 DNA follows: TGTGCCAGTAGATCCACTTGGGAGGAGACCCAGTACTTC. Its translation is CASRSTWEETQYF. The entire variable domain, with the rest obtained from reference TRBV19 and TRBJ2-5, is as follows: DGGITQSPKYLFRKEGQNVTLSCEQNLNHDAMYWYRQDPGQGLRLIYYSQIVNDFQKGDIAEGYSVSREKKESFPLTVTSAQKNPTAFYLCASRSTWEETQYFGPGTRLLVL.